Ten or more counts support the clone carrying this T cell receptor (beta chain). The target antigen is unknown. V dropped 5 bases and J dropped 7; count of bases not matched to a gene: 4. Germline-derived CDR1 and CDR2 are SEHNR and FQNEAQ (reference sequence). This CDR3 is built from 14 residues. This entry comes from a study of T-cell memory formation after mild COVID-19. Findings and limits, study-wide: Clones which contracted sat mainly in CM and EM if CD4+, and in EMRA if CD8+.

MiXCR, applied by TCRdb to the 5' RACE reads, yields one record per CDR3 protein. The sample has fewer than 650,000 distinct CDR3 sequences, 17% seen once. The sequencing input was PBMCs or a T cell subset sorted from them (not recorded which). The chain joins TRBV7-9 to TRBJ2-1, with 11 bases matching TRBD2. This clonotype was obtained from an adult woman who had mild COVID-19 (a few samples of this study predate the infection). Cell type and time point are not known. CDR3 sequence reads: CASSPPSGGNEQFF. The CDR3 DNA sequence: TGTGCCAGCAGCCCACCTAGCGGGGGGAATGAGCAGTTCTTC. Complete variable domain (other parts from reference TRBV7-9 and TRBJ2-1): DTGVSQNPRHKITKRGQNVTFRCDPISEHNRLYWYRQTLGQGPEFLTYFQNEAQLEKSRLLSDRFSAERPKGSFSTLEIQRTEQGDSAMYLCASSPPSGGNEQFFGPGTRLTVL.